Shown below are 2 T cell receptor beta chains from a single sample sequenced in a study of blood T cell repertoires in COVID-19. Clones were sequenced by immunoSEQ multiplex PCR, and TCRdb holds only the in-frame ones, with some missing. Of some 80,000 clones in the sample, 80% to 95% were seen once. The sequencing sample was made of peripheral blood. The source of these receptors is a man between 45 and 60 years old with COVID-19, enrolled during active disease.

Concerning this clone itself: A read error may produce the germline difference seen at one junction end. The V and J genes are TRBV7-2 and TRBJ2-1; D might be TRBD2 (6 bases). The length of the CDR3 is 13 residues. Looked up from germline, CDR1 is SGHTA and CDR2 is FQGNSA. The CDR3 here is CASSLAGTWEQFF. CDR3 in DNA: TGTGCCAGCAGCCTAGCCGGGACTTGGGAGCAGTTCTTC.

V is TRBV21-1 and J is TRBJ2-4; the D segment call TRBD2 is taken from the table without a DNA check. TRBV21-1 is designated a pseudogene. This CDR3 spans 14 amino acids. CDR3 in amino acids: CASSKRGAKNIQYF. The CDR3 region has the DNA TGTGCCAGCAGCAAGCGGGGAGCCAAAAACATTCAGTACTTC.